This T cell receptor (beta chain) derives from a study of T cells after yellow fever vaccination. TCRdb re-called the 5' RACE reads with MiXCR, one entry per CDR3 protein. This sample has roughly 310,000 distinct CDR3 sequences, with approximately 9% found just once. Germline CDR1 and CDR2: ENHRY and SYGVKD. With 6 bases removed from V and 0 bases from J, the gap between germline ends came to 14 bases. The CDR3 length is 15 residues. This clonotype occurred a few times. The chain couples TRBV10-3 to TRBJ1-2; D unclear. The source was PBMCs, collected on the day of the first yellow fever vaccination. This receptor was obtained from a man between 18 and 29 years old who received the YFV17D yellow fever vaccine. The chain's CDR3 is CAISEAMGTNYGYTF. The CDR3 DNA reads as TGTGCCATCAGCGAGGCTATGGGGACTAACTATGGCTACACCTTC.